The clone carrying this TCR beta chain was detected only a few times. Its cognate antigen is unknown. The PCR was carried out with 60 Vbeta primers and 13 Jbeta primers. The table came from immunoSEQ multiplex PCR; TCRdb's copy has only in-frame clones and leaves some out. The sample records about 98,000 clones, less than 70% being singletons. V was clipped by 2 bases and J by 4 bases, with 18 bases between them. This CDR3 region has 16 residues. Germline values: CDR1 SNHLY, CDR2 FYNNEI. The data are from a study of cytomegalovirus exposure and HLA in healthy donors. Study-wide points: Immune exposure was documented only through CMV serostatus. Approximately 18,000 TCR beta sequences were associated with HLA alleles at 0.05 false discovery rate in a later analysis. There were some V segments, including TRBV6-2 and TRBV6-3, excluded as indistinguishable. The study reported that TCR beta sequences accurately predicted HLA-A and HLA-B alleles in most subjects.

The sequence was obtained from a female donor in good health and CMV-seronegative. The specimen sequenced was PBMCs. The rearrangement joins TRBV2 to TRBJ2-7, with TRBD2 as a possible D gene (6 bases). Here the CDR3 reads CASSELGLRMVYEQYF. CDR3 coding DNA: TGTGCCAGCAGTGAACTGGGACTGCGAATGGTTTACGAGCAGTACTTC.